Described below is a single TCR beta chain sequence and its context. Its specificity is not known. The CDR3 is 12 amino acids. These data belong to a study of cytomegalovirus exposure and HLA in healthy donors. Study as a whole: The study placed about 81% of its approximately 360 genotyped donors in the Caucasian-associated ancestry cluster. Broader study findings: A previous analysis found most TCR beta V segments productive roughly 90% or roughly 30% of the time.

13 Jbeta primers and 60 Vbeta primers were used for the PCR. TCRdb keeps only in-frame clones here, not all; method: immunoSEQ multiplex PCR. The table has more than 80,000 clones, roughly 79% seen once. The V gene is TRBV1, the J gene TRBJ2-1; the tabulated D call, TRBD2, remains unverified against the DNA. TRBV1 is classified as a pseudogene. The TCR was taken from a man aged 18 to 35 in good health and CMV-seropositive. The material sequenced was PBMCs. The CDR3 DNA sequence: TGCACCAGCAGCCAAGTAGCGGGAGGGCCCCTCTTC. The encoded protein is CTSSQVAGGPLF.